The next 24 T cell receptor beta chains were all read from a single sample in a study of PD-1 blockade in classical Hodgkin lymphoma. Method: immunoSEQ multiplex PCR; TCRdb's copy keeps in-frame clones and lacks some. Of about 20,000 clones listed, 75% to 90% are singletons. All patients experienced relapse after autologous stem cell transplantation, and brentuximab vedotin exposure was variable. This material consisted of peripheral blood mononuclear cells (PBMCs), taken at baseline. Every receptor here comes from a human donor with classical Hodgkin lymphoma.

The rearrangement links TRBV11-2 to TRBJ2-7, with 7 bases that match TRBD1. Germline V lookup: CDR1 SGHAT, CDR2 FQNNGV. This CDR3 contains 15 residues. The junction had 5 bases not matched to a gene; V was cut back by 1 base and J by 2 bases. CDR3 sequence reads: CASSLATGDPYEQYF. DNA for the CDR3: TGTGCCAGCAGCTTAGCTACAGGGGACCCCTACGAGCAGTACTTC.

The chain has TRBV27 and TRBJ1-2; D remains ambiguous. The CDR3 extends over 13 amino acids. Deletions cut 6 bases from V and 5 bases from J, with 13 bases between. Per germline, CDR1 MNHEY and CDR2 SMNVEV (reference sequence). The DNA for the CDR3 is TGTGCCAGCAGCCCAGGAACCCAGTATGGCTACACCTTC. It codes for CASSPGTQYGYTF.

The chain carries TRBV7-2 and TRBJ2-4; TRBD2 matches at 11 bases. Trimming cost V 5 bases and J 4 bases; bases outside gene matches: 7. Germline-derived CDR1 and CDR2 are SGHTA and FQGNSA. There are 16 residues in the CDR3. The CDR3 DNA sequence: TGTGCCAGCAGCCTTAGACTAGCGGGGTCGAAAAACATTCAGTACTTC. This gives the protein CASSLRLAGSKNIQYF.

The chain employs TRBV27 and TRBJ2-3, with D uncertain. Germline CDR1 is MNHEY and CDR2 is SMNVEV (reference sequence). The CDR3 runs 16 residues. V lost 2 bases and J lost 3, with 15 bases in between. The CDR3 DNA reads TGTGCCAGCAGTTTAGAACTTTCCCACGTTACAGATACGCAGTATTTT. Its protein is CASSLELSHVTDTQYF.

V and J are TRBV10-1 and TRBJ2-3; 9 bases are shared with TRBD1. Germline V gene lookup returns CDR1 WNHNN and CDR2 SYGVQD (reference sequence). The CDR3 has 17 residues. The J segment lost 5 bases and the V segment lost 3 bases, leaving 12 bases of the junction unmatched. The DNA for the CDR3 is TGCGCCAGCAGTGATGATACAGGGGGCTACGACGGAGATACGCAGTATTTT. The encoded protein is CASSDDTGGYDGDTQYF.

The J gene is TRBJ2-1, the V gene TRBV6-1; 9 nucleotides agree with TRBD1. The J segment lost 7 bases and the V segment lost 4 bases, leaving 11 bases of the junction unmatched. The CDR3 is 16 amino acids. Germline assignment: CDR1 MNHNS and CDR2 SASEGT. CDR3 in DNA: TGTGCCAGCAGTGTACAGGGGGCATTTCTTACGAATGAGCAGTTCTTC. Its translation: CASSVQGAFLTNEQFF.

Here the CDR3 reads CASSWGLTYNEQFF. CDR3 nucleotides: TGTGCCAGTTCCTGGGGTTTAACCTACAATGAGCAGTTCTTC. The chain recombines TRBV19 with TRBJ2-1; D remains unclear. V was pared by 8 bases and J by 2 bases, with 13 bases between. This CDR3 has 14 residues. The germline V gene has CDR1 LNHDA and CDR2 SQIVND (reference sequence).

This clone has more than one count but fewer than ten. V gene TRBV5-1 combines with J gene TRBJ2-5, with 9 nucleotides matching TRBD1. J gave up 7 bases and V 4 bases, and 8 bases lay outside the gene matches. Germline loops: CDR1 SGHRS, CDR2 YFSETQ. CDR3 length: 14 residues. DNA of the CDR3: TGCGCCAGCAGCCGCGGGACAGGGAGGGTGACCCAGTACTTC. Residues: CASSRGTGRVTQYF.

This chain uses TRBV28 with TRBJ2-7; TRBD1 agrees at 8 bases. Germline loops: CDR1 MDHEN, CDR2 SYDVKM. Trimming took 7 bases from V and 3 from J; bases not matched to a gene: 5. CDR3 length: 13 amino acids. As DNA, the CDR3 is TGTGCCAGCACCCCAGGGGGCTACTACGAGCAGTACTTC. Translation: CASTPGGYYEQYF.

This chain connects TRBV7-8 to TRBJ2-3, with TRBD2 matching 7 bases. J lost 4 bases, V lost 5 bases, and 9 bases had no gene match. The CDR3 runs to 15 residues. Germline CDR1 reads SGHVS; CDR2 reads FQNEAQ. CDR3 DNA: TGTGCCAGCAGCCTAGGCCTAGCGGAATCAGATACGCAGTATTTT. Amino acid sequence: CASSLGLAESDTQYF.

The chain is built from TRBV9 and TRBJ1-1; D remains unclear. CDR1 is SGDLS and CDR2 is YYNGEE in the germline V gene. The CDR3 runs to 17 residues. Trimming cost V 0 bases and J 0 bases, with 15 bases left between them. CDR3 nucleotide sequence: TGTGCCAGCAGCGTAGACGTGCCCGGTACCATGAACACTGAAGCTTTCTTT. Translating it yields CASSVDVPGTMNTEAFF.

The chain uses TRBV10-2 and TRBJ2-7, with a tentative D call TRBD2 (5 bases). Trimming removed 0 bases from V and 5 bases from J, with 8 bases in between. Germline V gene lookup returns CDR1 WSHSY and CDR2 SAAADI. This CDR3 is built from 13 residues. CDR3 in DNA: TGCGCCAGCAGTGAGTCGAACGGGAACGAGCAGTACTTC. Protein: CASSESNGNEQYF.

This chain connects TRBV9 to TRBJ2-5; 11 bases match TRBD2. V gave up 0 bases and J gave up 2 bases; unmatched junction bases: 3. CDR3 length: 16 residues. The germline V gene has CDR1 SGDLS and CDR2 YYNGEE. CDR3 bases: TGTGCCAGCAGCGTAGCGCTAGCGGGGGGACAAGAGACCCAGTACTTC. This gives the protein CASSVALAGGQETQYF. Full variable domain (remainder filled in from reference TRBV9 and TRBJ2-5): DSGVTQTPKHLITATGQRVTLRCSPRSGDLSVYWYQQSLDQGLQFLIQYYNGEERAKGNILERFSAQQFPDLHSELNLSSLELGDSALYFCASSVALAGGQETQYFGPGTRLLVL.

The chain couples TRBV5-1 to TRBJ2-7, with 8 bases that match TRBD1. V lost 5 bases to trimming and J lost 5 bases; unmatched junction nucleotides: 9. The CDR3 consists of 14 residues. The germline V gene encodes CDR1 SGHRS and CDR2 YFSETQ. The CDR3 is CASSEGTGFDEQYF. The CDR3 DNA reads as TGCGCCAGCAGTGAAGGGACAGGATTTGACGAGCAGTACTTC.

The J gene is TRBJ1-4, the V gene TRBV10-3, with TRBD1 as a possible D gene (6 bases). V dropped 6 bases and J dropped 0 bases, with 8 bases sitting between them. Germline loops: CDR1 ENHRY, CDR2 SYGVKD. This CDR3 comprises 14 residues. The CDR3 region is CAIRDSTTNEKLFF. Here the CDR3 DNA reads TGTGCCATCAGGGACAGTACAACTAATGAAAAACTGTTTTTT.

The chain links TRBV6-1 to TRBJ1-2, with unresolved D. This CDR3 spans 16 amino acids. Germline V gives CDR1 MNHNS, CDR2 SASEGT. V was clipped by 0 bases and J by 1 base, with 12 bases between them. CDR3 sequence: CASSEAATVLNYGYTF. As DNA, the CDR3 is TGTGCCAGCAGTGAAGCGGCAACAGTCCTTAACTATGGCTACACCTTC.

CDR3: CASSVGAIGRYEQYF. CDR3 in DNA: TGTGCCAGCTCAGTGGGAGCGATCGGGAGATACGAGCAGTACTTC. J is TRBJ2-7 and V is TRBV18; possibly TRBD2 for D (6 bases). Per germline, CDR1 KGHSH and CDR2 LQKENI. The CDR3 is 15 residues long. V was cut by 5 bases and J by 4 bases, with 18 bases left in between.

The rearrangement joins TRBV7-9 to TRBJ2-7; D uncertain. The ends were cut back, 1 base at V and 2 bases at J, with 6 bases in the middle. The CDR3 is 13 amino acids. Germline assignment: CDR1 SEHNR and CDR2 FQNEAQ (reference sequence). The CDR3: CASSLEATYEQYF. In DNA form, the CDR3 reads TGTGCCAGCAGCTTAGAGGCCACCTACGAGCAGTACTTC.

This clone was seen a single time. The chain couples TRBV2 to TRBJ1-1; D is uncertain. Trimming removed 6 bases from V and 11 bases from J, with 16 bases in between. Germline CDR1 SNHLY, CDR2 FYNNEI. CDR3 length: 12 amino acids. The CDR3 is CASRAGGPGAFF. The DNA of the CDR3 is TGTGCCAGCAGGGCGGGTGGTCCGGGCGCTTTCTTT.

The sample holds one count of this clone. This sequence joins TRBV4-1 and TRBJ2-7; 7 bases map to TRBD1. CDR3 length equals 13 residues. Looked up from germline, CDR1 is MGHRA and CDR2 is YSYEKL. With 5 bases clipped from V and 2 bases from J, the junction kept 3 bases outside the gene matches. The CDR3 sequence: CASSLDRPYEQYF. CDR3 nucleotide sequence: TGCGCCAGCAGCTTGGACAGGCCCTACGAGCAGTACTTC.

The chain joins TRBV27 to TRBJ2-5, with D unresolved. The germline V and J ends were trimmed by 2 bases and 1 base, with 5 bases remaining between them. This CDR3 has 13 amino acids. Germline CDR1 and CDR2: MNHEY and SMNVEV (reference sequence). The CDR3 DNA reads TGTGCCAGCAGTTTAAGCCCCCAAGAGACCCAGTACTTC. Its translation: CASSLSPQETQYF.

V gene TRBV11-3 combines with J gene TRBJ2-7; tentatively, D is TRBD1 (5 bases). CDR3 length: 12 amino acids. Trimming pared 8 bases from V and 0 bases from J, leaving 8 bases between. Germline CDR1 and CDR2: SGHNT and YENEEA. The chain's CDR3 is CASSQGSYEQYF. The CDR3 nucleotides read TGTGCCAGCTCCCAGGGCTCCTACGAGCAGTACTTC.

This clone has only a few counts. This chain links TRBV5-1 with TRBJ2-1; D unclear. The germline V and J ends were trimmed by 1 base and 1 base, with 12 bases remaining between them. The germline gives CDR1 SGHRS, CDR2 YFSETQ. There are 16 residues in the CDR3. The CDR3 here is CASSLTQKGSYNEQFF. The CDR3 DNA sequence: TGCGCCAGCAGCTTGACGCAAAAGGGTTCCTACAATGAGCAGTTCTTC.

The chain recombines TRBV7-8 with TRBJ2-7, with TRBD1 identical over 8 bases. CDR1 and CDR2 (germline): SGHVS, FQNEAQ. The CDR3 is made up of 13 amino acids. V shed 9 bases and J 5 bases; nucleotides not matched to a gene: 9. CDR3 in amino acids: CASRQGARHEQYF. Here the CDR3 DNA reads TGTGCCAGTCGTCAGGGGGCGCGTCACGAGCAGTACTTC.